The 26 T cell receptor beta chains below were found in one sample sequenced in a study of regulatory T cells in long-lasting Graves disease. Sample time point: newly diagnosed GD, antithyroid drugs for less than 3 months. Extracted PBMC RNA gave rise to the TCR library. Assembly of TCR beta libraries relied on iRepertoire HTBI primers together with Arm-PCR of CDR3 regions. TCRdb re-called the multiplex PCR reads through MiXCR, storing one row per CDR3 protein. The sample shows hundreds of thousands of distinct CDR3 sequences, approximately 13% of them seen only once. These data were also filed under a second study, of T cells in Graves' hyperthyroidism and ophthalmopathy.

The material was peripheral blood mononuclear cells (PBMCs), obtained at new diagnosis, from a patient treated with antithyroid drugs. These receptors originate from a man aged 25-40 years with Graves disease.

This clonotype was recorded at least ten times. This chain connects TRBV27 to TRBJ1-5, with 7 nucleotides matching TRBD1. CDR3 length: 14 residues. V lost 6 bases to trimming and J lost 7 bases; unmatched junction nucleotides: 9. Germline V CDR1 and CDR2: MNHEY, SMNVEV (reference sequence). CDR3 sequence reads: CASSRRQGNQPQHF. DNA for the CDR3: TGTGCCAGCAGCCGGAGACAGGGAAACCAGCCCCAGCATTTT.

This clonotype was observed at least ten times. The rearrangement uses TRBV11-2 and TRBJ2-4; D is uncertain. CDR3 length equals 16 residues. Trimming took 2 bases from V and 0 from J, leaving 11 bases between them. Per germline, CDR1 SGHAT and CDR2 FQNNGV. The DNA of the CDR3 is TGTGCCAGCAGCTTAAGAGAGATACTAGCCAAAAACATTCAGTACTTC. This translates into CASSLREILAKNIQYF.

The chain combines TRBV12-3 or TRBV12-4 with TRBJ2-2; D may be TRBD1 or TRBD2 (5 bases each). This CDR3 is 14 amino acids long. V lost 7 bases to trimming and J lost 5 bases, with 14 bases between them. CDR3 residues: CASTLRDPTGELFF. The CDR3 DNA reads as TGTGCCAGCACCCTGAGGGACCCAACCGGGGAGCTGTTTTTT.

This clonotype was found many times. The genes are TRBV24-1 and TRBJ2-5; perhaps D is TRBD1 or TRBD2 (5 bases each). V lost 5 bases and J lost 4, with 16 bases in between. Per the germline V gene, CDR1 is KGHDR and CDR2 is SFDVKD. The CDR3 extends over 15 amino acids. The CDR3 spells CATSATGTRLETQYF. The CDR3 nucleotides are TGTGCCACCAGTGCCACCGGGACCCGACTAGAGACCCAGTACTTC.

V is TRBV7-8 and J is TRBJ2-2; D not certain. The germline V gene has CDR1 SGHVS and CDR2 FQNEAQ. With 0 bases removed from V and 6 bases from J, the gap between germline ends came to 8 bases. This CDR3 has 14 residues. CDR3 DNA sequence: TGTGCCAGCAGCTTAGCGCTCGGGTCCGGGGAGCTGTTTTTT. Translation gives CASSLALGSGELFF.

There are many counts of this clonotype. The chain has TRBV6-2 or TRBV6-3 and TRBJ1-2; TRBD1 might be the D (6 bases). The CDR3 runs 12 residues. Germline V gene lookup returns CDR1 MNHEY and CDR2 SVGEGT. The V end lost 5 bases, the J end lost 4 bases, and 8 bases lay between the germline ends. DNA of the CDR3: TGTGCCAGCAGTGACAGGTTCTATGGCTACACCTTC. Protein sequence: CASSDRFYGYTF.

This clonotype was detected ten times or more. CDR3 in amino acids: CASRGTANYGYTF. The CDR3 DNA sequence: TGTGCCAGCAGGGGGACAGCTAACTATGGCTACACCTTC. The chain recombines TRBV6-1 with TRBJ1-2; 7 bases are shared with TRBD1. CDR3 length equals 13 residues. With 6 bases clipped from V and 0 bases from J, the junction kept 1 base outside the gene matches. The germline V gene has CDR1 MNHNS and CDR2 SASEGT.

Ten or more counts support this clonotype. The genes are TRBV7-2 and TRBJ1-4, with D perhaps TRBD1 (6 bases). V was shortened by 3 bases and J by 8 bases, with 13 bases between the two germline ends. The CDR3 extends over 14 amino acids. Germline V gives CDR1 SGHTA, CDR2 FQGNSA. CDR3 loop: CASSFFGQREKLFF. CDR3 nucleotide sequence: TGTGCCAGCAGCTTCTTCGGACAGAGAGAAAAACTGTTTTTT.

This clonotype showed up many times. The CDR3 DNA reads as TGCAGTGCTAGTTTGGGGTTTACGCAGTATTTT. This codes for CSASLGFTQYF. The chain combines TRBV20-1 with TRBJ2-3; D not resolved. The ends were cut back, 3 bases at V and 8 bases at J, with 9 bases in the middle. The CDR3 is 11 residues long. Germline V gives CDR1 DFQATT, CDR2 SNEGSKA (reference sequence).

A word on this clonotype: A read error is possible here, since a much larger clone lies one base away. The chain has TRBV15 and TRBJ2-5, with D perhaps TRBD2 (5 bases). This CDR3 is built from 14 residues. Trimming stripped 5 bases from V and 4 bases from J, with 14 bases between. CDR1 and CDR2 (germline): LNHNV, YYDKDF (reference sequence). In DNA, the CDR3 is TGTGCCACCAGCGACGGGCCTGAGGGAGAGACCCAGTACTTC. Translating gives CATSDGPEGETQYF.

This clonotype was observed many times. The chain employs TRBV2 and TRBJ2-5; TRBD2 aligns across 9 bases. Unmatched junction bases numbered 6, after V lost 3 bases and J lost 1 base. Looked up from germline, CDR1 is SNHLY and CDR2 is FYNNEI. CDR3 size: 16 residues. The CDR3 DNA is TGTGCCAGCAGTGATGGGGTAGCGGGGGTCCAAGAGACCCAGTACTTC. Its translation: CASSDGVAGVQETQYF.

This clonotype came up many times. The DNA for the CDR3 is TGTGCCAGCAGCTTAGACGTAGAAATCCGGGGCTACACCTTC. It specifies CASSLDVEIRGYTF. The chain is built from TRBV7-8 and TRBJ1-2; D gene uncertain. The V and J ends lost 1 base and 8 bases respectively, with 14 bases between them. Germline loops: CDR1 SGHVS, CDR2 FQNEAQ. The CDR3 length is 14 residues.

This clonotype was detected many times. The chain joins TRBV20-1 to TRBJ2-7, with TRBD1 identical over 10 bases. CDR3 length: 14 amino acids. CDR1 DFQATT and CDR2 SNEGSKA come from the germline V gene (reference sequence). The J segment lost 2 bases and the V segment lost 3 bases, leaving 4 bases of the junction unmatched. CDR3 loop: CSASPGQGTYEQYF. For the CDR3, the DNA is TGCAGTGCTAGCCCGGGACAGGGGACCTACGAGCAGTACTTC.

This clonotype showed up many times. The CDR3 loop reads CSAREWKDTNGYTF. The CDR3 nucleotides read TGCAGTGCTAGAGAATGGAAAGACACCAATGGCTACACCTTC. This chain uses TRBV20-1 with TRBJ1-2; D uncertain. The CDR3 is 14 amino acids. Germline loops: CDR1 DFQATT, CDR2 SNEGSKA (reference sequence). Between the trimmed V and J ends, which lost 0 bases and 6 bases, there was a span of 14 bases.

This clonotype showed up many times. The chain links TRBV2 to TRBJ2-3, with 13 bases aligning to TRBD2. V lost 8 bases to trimming and J lost 0 bases; unmatched junction nucleotides: 8. The CDR3 contains 17 residues. Germline V CDR1 and CDR2: SNHLY, FYNNEI. This CDR3 reads CASARGGLAGSTDTQYF. CDR3 in DNA: TGTGCCAGCGCCCGAGGGGGACTAGCGGGAAGCACAGATACGCAGTATTTT.

This clonotype was seen at least ten times. The chain uses TRBV20-1 and TRBJ2-1, with a tentative D call TRBD2 (6 bases). V lost 2 bases, J lost 3 bases, and 11 bases lay in between. The germline CDR1 and CDR2 sequences are DFQATT and SNEGSKA (reference sequence). The CDR3 sequence is 14 residues long. CDR3: CSARIGRNYNEQFF. Here the CDR3 DNA reads TGCAGTGCTAGAATCGGGAGAAACTACAATGAGCAGTTCTTC.

This chain joins TRBV20-1 and TRBJ1-4; a possible D gene is TRBD1 (5 bases). V lost 3 bases and J lost 4, with 9 bases in between. The CDR3 loop spans 13 amino acids. Per germline, CDR1 DFQATT and CDR2 SNEGSKA (reference sequence). The CDR3 DNA reads TGCAGTGCTAGCCAGACAGATAATGAAAAACTGTTTTTT. Protein product: CSASQTDNEKLFF.

This chain links TRBV3-1 with TRBJ2-7; possible D gene TRBD2, 6 bases. From germline, CDR1 is LGHDT and CDR2 YNNKEL (reference sequence). This CDR3 is built from 12 residues. V shed 8 bases and J shed 5 bases, with 13 bases lying between them. Here the CDR3 reads CASGRIGNEQYF. CDR3 coding DNA: TGTGCCAGCGGGAGGATTGGGAACGAGCAGTACTTC.

This clonotype was detected many times. The chain recombines TRBV20-1 with TRBJ2-3, with D perhaps TRBD2 (5 bases). CDR1 DFQATT and CDR2 SNEGSKA come from the germline V gene (reference sequence). Trimming took off 5 bases at V and 0 bases at J, with 12 bases between the two ends. The CDR3 has 14 amino acids. The CDR3 DNA sequence: TGCAGTGCTCGCCGCGGGTCTAGCACAGATACGCAGTATTTT. This translates into CSARRGSSTDTQYF.

There are many counts of this clonotype. CDR3 sequence reads: CASSSSPGDNEQFF. The CDR3 DNA is TGCGCCAGCAGCTCCTCACCGGGTGACAATGAGCAGTTCTTC. The chain joins TRBV5-1 to TRBJ2-1; D unresolved. The V and J ends lost 3 bases and 5 bases respectively, with 12 bases between them. The CDR3 is 14 amino acids. Germline V gene lookup returns CDR1 SGHRS and CDR2 YFSETQ.

V and J are TRBV3-1 and TRBJ1-1, with 7 bases matching TRBD1. CDR3 length equals 13 residues. Germline CDR1 reads LGHDT; CDR2 reads YNNKEL (reference sequence). After removal of 3 bases from V and 6 bases from J, the junction contained 4 bases not matched to a gene. The chain's CDR3 is CASSHQGGAEAFF. The CDR3 nucleotides read TGTGCCAGCAGCCATCAGGGGGGGGCTGAAGCTTTCTTT.

The rearrangement links TRBV4-2 to TRBJ2-7; 9 nucleotides align to TRBD2. The CDR3 sequence is 16 residues long. The ends lost 0 bases at V and 1 base at J; junction bases unmatched: 4. Germline CDR1 LGHNA, CDR2 YNFKEQ. The DNA for the CDR3 is TGTGCCAGCAGCCAAGAGGTGCTAGCGGGGTCCTACGAGCAGTACTTC. It yields the protein CASSQEVLAGSYEQYF.

The CDR3 region has the DNA TGTGCCATCAGTGAGTCATTCGGGGGTAGCAATCAGCCCCAGCATTTT. Translated: CAISESFGGSNQPQHF. The genes are TRBV10-3 and TRBJ1-5; D might be TRBD1 (5 bases). V was pared by 0 bases and J by 0 bases, with 9 bases between. Germline-derived CDR1 and CDR2 are ENHRY and SYGVKD. This CDR3 comprises 16 residues.

The V gene is TRBV29-1, the J gene TRBJ2-7; TRBD2 agrees at 14 bases. The CDR3 consists of 14 residues. Unmatched junction bases numbered 7, after V lost 6 bases and J lost 6 bases. Germline V gene lookup returns CDR1 SQVTM and CDR2 ANQGSEA. The CDR3 spells CSVGTSGGRSEQYF. CDR3 nucleotide sequence: TGCAGCGTAGGGACTAGCGGGGGCCGGTCCGAGCAGTACTTC.

There are many counts of this clonotype. The CDR3 reads CSAGLSSGSLSGELFF. The CDR3 DNA is TGCAGTGCTGGACTGTCTAGCGGGAGTTTGTCCGGGGAGCTGTTTTTT. The V and J genes are TRBV20-1 and TRBJ2-2; 10 bases match TRBD2. Germline CDR1 DFQATT, CDR2 SNEGSKA (reference sequence). The CDR3 loop spans 16 amino acids. V lost 5 bases and J lost 6; bases outside the gene matches: 12.

This clonotype was recorded many times. V is TRBV10-3 and J is TRBJ2-1, with TRBD2 identical over 14 bases. Germline V gene lookup returns CDR1 ENHRY and CDR2 SYGVKD. The CDR3 contains 15 residues. J lost 8 bases, V lost 9 bases, and 9 bases had no gene match. CDR3 in amino acids: CAIWSGLAGVYEQFF. The CDR3 coding sequence is TGTGCCATTTGGTCGGGACTAGCGGGAGTATATGAGCAGTTCTTC.